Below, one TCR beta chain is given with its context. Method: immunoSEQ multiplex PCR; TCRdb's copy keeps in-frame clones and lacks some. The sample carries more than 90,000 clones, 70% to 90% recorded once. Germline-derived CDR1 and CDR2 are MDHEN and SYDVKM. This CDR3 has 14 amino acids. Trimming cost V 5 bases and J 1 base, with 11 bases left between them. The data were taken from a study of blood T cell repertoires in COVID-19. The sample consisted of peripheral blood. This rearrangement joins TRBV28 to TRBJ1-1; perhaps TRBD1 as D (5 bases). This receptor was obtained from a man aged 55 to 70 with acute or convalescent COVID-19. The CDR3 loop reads CASSPGGGNTEAFF. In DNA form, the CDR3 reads TGTGCCAGCAGTCCCGGCGGGGGGAACACTGAAGCTTTCTTT.